This T cell receptor (beta chain) was captured by sequencing in a study of T cells after yellow fever vaccination. General observations from the study: Relatively few clonotypes were ones that appeared in both CD4 and CD8 compartments. Re-detected after boosting: most primary clones, 96% of CD4 and 75% to 90% of CD8. On re-exposure, the response was weaker but peaked faster, at day 5 versus 15.

This clonotype was detected only a few times. What it binds is not known. As TCR cDNA was made by 5'RACE template switching, a universal primer site and UMIs were added. TCRdb passed the 5' RACE reads through MiXCR, listing each CDR3 protein once. The sample yields 340,000 or so distinct CDR3 sequences, about an eighth seen once. Sequencing was performed on CD4+ T cells sorted from PBMCs, taken 15 days after the yellow fever booster vaccination. The sequence derives from a man aged 18 to 30 who received the YFV17D yellow fever vaccine.

DNA for the CDR3: TGCAGTGCTAGAGATCTGGATACGCAGTATTTT. Encoded protein: CSARDLDTQYF. The chain recombines TRBV20-1 with TRBJ2-3; no clear D. The V end lost 0 bases, the J end lost 6 bases, and 4 bases lay between the germline ends. The length of the CDR3 is 11 residues. In germline, CDR1 is DFQATT, CDR2 SNEGSKA (reference sequence).